This T cell receptor (beta chain) was recorded in a study of blood T cell repertoires in COVID-19. Grouping used clinical history reported by participants in a survey and questionnaire. Generated by immunoSEQ multiplex PCR, the TCRdb table keeps only in-frame clones and is missing some. Of fewer than 250,000 clones listed, over 80% were seen once; the top ten hold roughly 0.95%. The TCR sequence derives from a man aged 50 or older who had been exposed to COVID-19. The sample was PBMCs or T cells enriched from blood (not recorded which).

Here the CDR3 reads CASSLRAGMDEQFF. For the CDR3, the DNA is TGTGCCAGCAGCTTAAGGGCAGGGATGGATGAGCAGTTCTTC. V usage is TRBV7-3 and J usage is TRBJ2-1, with a tentative D call TRBD1 (5 bases). Germline V lookup: CDR1 SGHTA, CDR2 FQGTGA. V was pared by 1 base and J by 8 bases, with 12 bases between. CDR3 length: 14 residues.